What follows describes a single T cell receptor beta chain. V dropped 2 bases and J dropped 1 base, with 8 bases sitting between them. In germline, CDR1 is MNHEY, CDR2 SVGAGI. The CDR3 is made up of 14 amino acids. The data derive from a study of blood T cell repertoires in COVID-19. Assay used: immunoSEQ multiplex PCR; TCRdb lists only in-frame clones, some missing. In the table there are under 250,000 clones, 70% to 80% of which are singletons. This TCR was sampled from a woman aged 40 to 50 with COVID-19, enrolled during active disease. The specimen was peripheral blood. The V gene is TRBV6-5, the J gene TRBJ1-1; D may be TRBD1 (5 bases). CDR3 protein: CASSYDSGNTEAFF. Written as DNA, the CDR3 is TGTGCCAGCAGTTACGACAGTGGGAACACTGAAGCTTTCTTT.